Presented here are 17 T cell receptor beta chains from one specimen sequenced in a study of blood T cell repertoires in COVID-19. The method was immunoSEQ multiplex PCR; TCRdb's version includes in-frame clones alone and lacks a portion of them. In the table there are about 260,000 clones, approximately 86% of which are singletons. The specimen was peripheral blood. Receptor source: a human donor in a cohort sampled during active COVID-19.

In its sample, this clone was seen a few times. The rearrangement joins TRBV4-3 to TRBJ2-7; TRBD1 agrees at 8 bases. V lost 4 bases and J lost 0; bases outside the gene matches: 20. CDR3 size: 20 residues. CDR1 LGHNA and CDR2 YSLEER come from the germline V gene. CDR3 sequence reads: CASSLSTGAPQSYSSYEQYF. Written as DNA, the CDR3 is TGCGCCAGCAGCCTTTCGACAGGGGCCCCACAATCTTATTCCTCCTACGAGCAGTACTTC.

The chain carries TRBV10-3 and TRBJ1-2, with 7 bases aligning to TRBD1. V lost 6 bases, J lost 5 bases, and 6 bases stayed unmatched. Germline V gene sequence: CDR1 ENHRY, CDR2 SYGVKD. This CDR3 has 13 residues. The CDR3 DNA sequence: TGTGCCATCAGAGACAGGGTAGGATATGGCTACACCTTC. Encoded protein: CAIRDRVGYGYTF.

The genes are TRBV9 and TRBJ2-3, with 8 bases identical to TRBD2. The V gene end was trimmed by 4 bases and the J gene end by 6 bases; junction bases not matched to a gene: 7. The CDR3 covers 14 residues. Germline values: CDR1 SGDLS, CDR2 YYNGEE. The CDR3, as DNA: TGTGCCAGCAGCTCCTCCGGGGGGGCGGATACGCAGTATTTT. This encodes CASSSSGGADTQYF.

This chain connects TRBV7-9 to TRBJ2-7, with 9 positions matching TRBD1. Germline CDR1 reads SEHNR; CDR2 reads FQNEAQ (reference sequence). The V segment lost 3 bases and the J segment 0 bases; nucleotides outside the gene matches: 9. The CDR3 consists of 17 residues. The CDR3 here is CASSLRTGDFSSYEQYF. The DNA for the CDR3 is TGTGCCAGCAGCTTGAGGACAGGGGACTTTAGCTCCTACGAGCAGTACTTC.

The chain combines TRBV27 with TRBJ1-6; TRBD1 might be the D (5 bases). The CDR3 has 14 amino acids. Trimming pared 2 bases from V and 11 bases from J, leaving 13 bases between. Germline CDR1 is MNHEY and CDR2 is SMNVEV (reference sequence). In DNA form, the CDR3 reads TGTGCCAGCAGTTTACGGGACTGGTTGGCACCCCTCCACTTT. Translation gives CASSLRDWLAPLHF.

V and J are TRBV6-1 and TRBJ2-4, with 7 bases lining up with TRBD2. V gave up 2 bases and J gave up 1 base; unmatched junction bases: 14. CDR1 MNHNS and CDR2 SASEGT come from the germline V gene. This CDR3 has 19 amino acids. CDR3 bases: TGTGCCAGCAGTGAACGGGGGGTCGGGACCCTGGCTGCCAAAAACATTCAGTACTTC. Its translation: CASSERGVGTLAAKNIQYF.

The chain combines TRBV2 with TRBJ2-4; D is perhaps TRBD1 (5 bases). The CDR3 totals 16 residues. Germline V gives CDR1 SNHLY, CDR2 FYNNEI. V was clipped by 4 bases and J by 0 bases, with 13 bases between them. The CDR3: CASSGPGAGAKNIQYF. The DNA for the CDR3 is TGTGCCAGCAGTGGTCCTGGGGCCGGAGCCAAAAACATTCAGTACTTC.

J is TRBJ2-3 and V is TRBV29-1; TRBD1 aligns across 7 bases. The CDR3 loop spans 13 amino acids. The germline V gene has CDR1 SQVTM and CDR2 ANQGSEA. V lost 6 bases to trimming and J lost 4 bases; unmatched junction nucleotides: 7. The DNA for the CDR3 is TGCAGCGTGACCGCCGACAGGGCAGATACGCAGTATTTT. Translation gives CSVTADRADTQYF.

The rearrangement joins TRBV5-1 to TRBJ2-7, with a weak D call TRBD2 (5 bases). V gave up 3 bases and J gave up 3 bases, with 16 bases separating them. The germline CDR1 and CDR2 sequences are SGHRS and YFSETQ. This CDR3 comprises 15 residues. The DNA of the CDR3 is TGCGCCAGCAGCTCCGCGATAGCGTCTTACTACGAGCAGTACTTC. This encodes CASSSAIASYYEQYF.

The rearrangement joins TRBV7-3 to TRBJ2-1; TRBD2 aligns across 7 bases. Germline V CDR1 and CDR2: SGHTA, FQGTGA. CDR3 length: 17 residues. Trimming cost V 8 bases and J 0 bases; bases outside gene matches: 13. The CDR3 sequence: CASAGVESDDSYNEQFF. Here the CDR3 DNA reads TGTGCCAGCGCGGGGGTGGAGTCCGACGACTCCTACAATGAGCAGTTCTTC. Filled out from reference TRBV7-3 and TRBJ2-1, the complete variable domain reads GAGVSQTPSNKVTEKGKYVELRCDPISGHTALYWYRQSLGQGPEFLIYFQGTGAADDSGLPNDRFFAVRPEGSVSTLKIQRTERGDSAVYLCASAGVESDDSYNEQFFGPGTRLTVL.

The V and J genes are TRBV12-3 or TRBV12-4 and TRBJ1-4; D might be TRBD1 (6 bases). V lost 7 bases, J lost 8 bases, and 11 bases lay in between. This CDR3 is 12 amino acids long. In nucleotides, the CDR3 is TGTGCCAGCAAGGGGGGGAGGGAAAAACTGTTTTTT. Residues: CASKGGREKLFF.

V gene TRBV18 combines with J gene TRBJ1-2, with D perhaps matching TRBD1 (6 bases). Germline-derived CDR1 and CDR2 are KGHSH and LQKENI. CDR3 length equals 16 residues. V was cut by 5 bases and J by 5 bases, with 21 bases left in between. The CDR3 coding sequence is TGTGCCAGCTCAACCACCGACAGGCCCCTTGAGTATGGCTACACCTTC. This translates into CASSTTDRPLEYGYTF.

This chain connects TRBV12-3 or TRBV12-4 to TRBJ2-7, with no clear D. This CDR3 is 13 amino acids long. V lost 3 bases and J lost 6, with 12 bases in between. CDR3 nucleotides: TGTGCCAGCAGTTTCGTTAGCTCCGGCGAGCAGTACTTC. Its translation is CASSFVSSGEQYF.

This clone was seen a single time. The chain uses TRBV5-4 and TRBJ2-7, with unresolved D. With 0 bases removed from V and 0 bases from J, the gap between germline ends came to 4 bases. Germline V CDR1 and CDR2: SGHNT, YYREEE (reference sequence). The CDR3 is 13 amino acids. The CDR3 nucleotides are TGTGCCAGCAGCTTGGACTACTCCTACGAGCAGTACTTC. Its translation: CASSLDYSYEQYF.

The genes are TRBV7-2 and TRBJ2-7; maybe TRBD1 (6 bases). Germline-derived CDR1 and CDR2 are SGHTA and FQGNSA. The CDR3 covers 16 residues. V lost 5 bases and J lost 9, with 26 bases in between. The CDR3 sequence is CASSVRDTRTRPRQYF. The CDR3 DNA follows: TGTGCCAGCAGCGTCCGGGACACCCGGACTCGGCCTCGGCAGTACTTC.

This clone occurred once. The V gene is TRBV6-1, the J gene TRBJ1-2; D perhaps matches TRBD1 (6 bases). This CDR3 region has 15 residues. Deletions cut 0 bases from V and 4 bases from J, with 12 bases between. Germline CDR1 is MNHNS and CDR2 is SASEGT. The CDR3 here is CASSEAGDRTYGYTF. The CDR3 DNA reads TGTGCCAGCAGTGAAGCGGGAGACAGGACCTATGGCTACACCTTC.

The chain combines TRBV5-1 with TRBJ1-2, with D possibly being TRBD1 (5 bases). The V end lost 0 bases, the J end lost 4 bases, and 10 bases lay between the germline ends. Germline CDR1 SGHRS, CDR2 YFSETQ. The CDR3 runs to 14 residues. CDR3: CASSLAGRVYGYTF. CDR3 nucleotide sequence: TGCGCCAGCAGCTTGGCGGGCAGGGTCTATGGCTACACCTTC.